This T cell receptor (beta chain) originates from a study of blood T cells in healthy people across ages. Notes on the study in general: Across the age range, TCR beta diversity per million T cells fell in a roughly linear way. Naive and antigen-experienced cells could not be conclusively compared, given unsorted PBMCs. Expanded clonotype changes were possibly confounded by unknown donor CMV status. Naive CD4+ cells and diversity were both higher in long-lived donors than in aged donors.

A second about 6 to 11 cycle PCR used barcoded and J-beta primers. MiXCR, run by TCRdb on the 5' RACE reads, gives a single entry per CDR3 protein. The top ten hold roughly 23% of the sample, which has around 2 million distinct CDR3 sequences, about two fifths seen once. The CDR3 is 16 residues long. The V segment lost 6 bases and the J segment 11 bases; nucleotides outside the gene matches: 15. This clonotype appeared once. Its target is unknown. The clonotype comes from a human donor in good health. Sequencing used blood. The rearrangement links TRBV12-3 or TRBV12-4 to TRBJ2-1, with TRBD2 matching over 11 bases. For the CDR3, the DNA is TGTGCCAGCAGCTCACGACTAGCGGGGCTGGGTGATCAGCAGTTCTTC. Translating it yields CASSSRLAGLGDQQFF.